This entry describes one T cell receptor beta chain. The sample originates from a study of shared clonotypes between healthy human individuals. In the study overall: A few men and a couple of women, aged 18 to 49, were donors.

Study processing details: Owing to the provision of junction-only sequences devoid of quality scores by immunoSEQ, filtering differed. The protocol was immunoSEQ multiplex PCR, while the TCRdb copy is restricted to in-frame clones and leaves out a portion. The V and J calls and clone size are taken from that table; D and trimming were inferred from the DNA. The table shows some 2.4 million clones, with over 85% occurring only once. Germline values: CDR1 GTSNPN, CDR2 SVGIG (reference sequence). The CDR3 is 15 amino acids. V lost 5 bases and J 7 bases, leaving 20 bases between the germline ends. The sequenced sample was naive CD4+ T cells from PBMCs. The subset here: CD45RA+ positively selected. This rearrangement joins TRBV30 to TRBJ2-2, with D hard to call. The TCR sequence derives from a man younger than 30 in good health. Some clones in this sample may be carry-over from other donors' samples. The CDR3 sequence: CAWVPRTLNYGELFF. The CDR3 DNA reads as TGTGCCTGGGTGCCCCGAACTCTCAATTACGGGGAGCTGTTTTTT.